This TCR beta chain is drawn from a study of CD8+CD57+ T cells in acquired aplastic anemia. Study findings and constraints: A set of roughly 27 CD8+ CDR3 sequences was shared between patients and controls, and these sequences appeared highly expressed in patients.

This clonotype has just one count. Its antigen is undetermined. TCR beta VDJ and CDR3 profiling used genomic DNA as template. TCRdb used MiXCR to reprocess the reads, holding one entry per CDR3 protein. The sample lists about 160,000 distinct CDR3 sequences, roughly 43% seen once, with 2.5% to 3% in the top ten. V shed 5 bases and J 8 bases; nucleotides not matched to a gene: 11. CDR1 and CDR2 (germline): DFQATT, SNEGSKA (reference sequence). The CDR3 extends over 15 amino acids. Patients chosen for sequencing had shown CD8+CD57+ cell expansion by flow cytometry. Each patient gave a blood sample that was collected before any therapy had been received.

The specimen sequenced was sorted CD4+, CD8+, or CD8+CD57+ T cells (not recorded which) from PBMCs. This clonotype was sampled from a human donor with aplastic anemia. V gene TRBV20-1 combines with J gene TRBJ1-6; 8 bases are shared with TRBD1. This CDR3 is CSALTAGGIDSPLHF. The CDR3 region has the DNA TGCAGTGCTCTGACAGCAGGGGGCATTGATTCACCCCTCCACTTT.